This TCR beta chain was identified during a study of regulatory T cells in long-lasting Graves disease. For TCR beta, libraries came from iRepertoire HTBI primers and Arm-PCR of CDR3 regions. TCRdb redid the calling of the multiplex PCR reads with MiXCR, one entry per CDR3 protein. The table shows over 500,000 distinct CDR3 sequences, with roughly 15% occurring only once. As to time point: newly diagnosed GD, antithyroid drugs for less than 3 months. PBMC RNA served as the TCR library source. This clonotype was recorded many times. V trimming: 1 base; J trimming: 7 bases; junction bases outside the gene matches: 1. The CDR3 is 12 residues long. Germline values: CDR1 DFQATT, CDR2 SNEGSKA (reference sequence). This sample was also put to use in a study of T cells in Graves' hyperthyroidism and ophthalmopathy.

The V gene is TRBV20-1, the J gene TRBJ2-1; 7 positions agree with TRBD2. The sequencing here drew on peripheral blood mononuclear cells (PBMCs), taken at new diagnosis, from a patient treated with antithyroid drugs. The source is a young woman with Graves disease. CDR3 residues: CSARALANEQFF. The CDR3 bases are TGCAGTGCTAGAGCACTAGCGAATGAGCAGTTCTTC.